Included here is one TCR beta chain sequence, with context. Its antigen is unknown. The CDR3 end falls 3 residues outside the read, so it is completed with the germline J gene. This sample is drawn from a study of Tregs in tolerant kidney transplant recipients (dated by TCRdb to the late 2010s). About the investigation overall: Related donors were used in the transplants with nonmyeloablative bone marrow transplantation, and mixed chimerism was transient in the human trials. TCRbeta sequencing was used in the study to identify donor-specific regulatory T cells before combined kidney and bone marrow transplantation, and the identified cells were then tracked after transplant.

The time point label on this specimen signifies: blood sample drawn before combined kidney and bone marrow transplant. Unstimulated Tregs (CD4+CD25+CD127-), CD4+ non-Tregs (CD4+CD25-), CD4 and CD8 cells were FACS-sorted from thawed PBMCs. The patients were a few recipients of combined kidney and bone marrow transplants from the ITN036ST trial, and samples were available only from these trial subjects. Healthy control blood was processed to PBMCs with a Ficoll density gradient and then cryopreserved, whereas patient PBMCs were collected both before and after transplant. Inclusive of the bounding cysteine and phenylalanine, the CDR3 is 17 residues long. The DNA covers only part of the CDR3, 42 bases in frame from base 1. The germline V gene (reference sequence) specifies DFQATT as CDR1 and SNEGSKA as CDR2. V ends up 0 bases short and J 0 bases short, with an unmatched junction base count of 6. For TCRbeta CDR3 sequencing, genomic DNA from the sorted cells was extracted using the QIAGEN DNeasy Blood and Tissue Kit. High-throughput TCRbeta CDR3 sequencing, which included PCR amplification with bias correction and internal controls, was done commercially through immunoSEQ. In the paper's pipeline: Unique productive TCRbeta sequences were defined by CDR3 nucleotide sequence when primers matched and otherwise by CDR3 amino acid sequence together with Vbeta and Jbeta genes. As a correction for sorting error, sequences shared between sorted populations at a frequency ratio of 2:1 or less were discarded, and the remaining shared sequences were assigned to the higher population. A sequence counted as donor-reactive if, in CFSE-low cells, the sequence had a frequency of at least 0.01% and was expanded at least 5-fold compared with unstimulated cells. Repertoire divergence was quantified by Jensen-Shannon divergence using the top 100 TCRbeta sequences ranked by frequency. When a sample had multiple sequencing runs, each run was corrected for sorting error separately and the runs were then pooled. TCRdb provides this immuneACCESS table in a form limited to in-frame rearrangements. Some clones are lacking; in checked studies, under half of them reflect an unresolved V gene, and why the rest are absent is not known. D and trimming were read from the DNA, whereas the V and J calls and clone size are those reported in that table. In this sample's table one finds under 55,000 clones. The ten largest clones represent approximately 0.81% of the sample.

The research as a whole found: Because only a small number of patients were included, the study had limitations, and the results will need to be validated in larger populations as well as under other immunosuppression protocols. Donor-specific Treg expansion was found to exceed global Treg expansion in tolerant patients, suggesting antigen-driven rather than nonspecific expansion. For some patients the PCR primers changed over time, which made it impossible to compare the samples from those patients at the nucleotide level. Expanding Tregs with activated donor B cells appeared to identify the most biologically relevant and donor-specific TCRbeta repertoire. Although technical replication error seemed to be minimal, the question of biological reproducibility was not addressed directly.

This TCR came from a human donor who received a combined kidney and bone marrow transplant. The chain couples TRBV20-1 to TRBJ2-2; the junction holds 8 bases that match TRBD2. The sequenced sample was CD4+ T cells from blood, obtained before the transplant. The CDR3 has the sequence CSARDGGAGANTGELFF. CDR3 bases read: TGCAGTGCTAGAGATGGAGGAGCGGGAGCGAACACCGGGGAG.